This entry lists 28 T cell receptor beta chains sequenced from one sample in a study of blood T cell repertoires in COVID-19. Method: immunoSEQ multiplex PCR; TCRdb's copy keeps in-frame clones and lacks some. Altogether 200,000 to 250,000 clones are present, 90% being singletons, with the ten largest covering approximately 15%. Sequencing was performed on PBMCs or T cells enriched from blood (not recorded which). These receptors were obtained from a man under 40 who had been exposed to COVID-19.

This clone was counted only a few times. The chain uses TRBV3-1 (or the pseudogene TRBV3-2) and TRBJ2-7; D is unresolved. Germline V gene lookup returns CDR1 LGHDT and CDR2 YNNKEL (reference sequence). This CDR3 region has 15 residues. V was shortened by 0 bases and J by 1 base, with 10 bases between the two germline ends. CDR3: CASSQDEVRSYEQYF. CDR3 sequence (DNA): TGTGCCAGCAGCCAAGATGAAGTGCGGTCCTACGAGCAGTACTTC.

The rearrangement links TRBV3-1 (or the pseudogene TRBV3-2) to TRBJ2-5; D possibly corresponds to TRBD2 (6 bases). CDR1 and CDR2 (germline): LGHDT, YNNKEL (reference sequence). V gave up 5 bases and J gave up 5 bases, with 21 bases separating them. The CDR3 covers 16 residues. The DNA of the CDR3 is TGTGCCAGCAGCTCGCTGGCCCCCGAAGGAGGGGAGACCCAGTACTTC. It encodes CASSSLAPEGGETQYF.

The chain is built from TRBV12-3 or TRBV12-4 and TRBJ1-3; the D is unclear. The CDR3 has 13 amino acids. Trimming cost V 5 bases and J 4 bases, with 9 bases left between them. The CDR3 DNA sequence: TGTGCCAGCAGTGCACCGGGGGGAAACACCATATATTTT. Protein sequence: CASSAPGGNTIYF.

V is TRBV7-6 and J is TRBJ1-6; 9 bases are shared with TRBD1. V lost 1 base and J lost 9; bases outside the gene matches: 13. Germline CDR1 SGHVS, CDR2 FNYEAQ. The CDR3 is 18 residues long. The CDR3 sequence is CASSLGMDRDRVLSPLHF. CDR3 nucleotide sequence: TGTGCCAGCAGCTTAGGGATGGACCGGGACAGGGTACTTTCACCCCTCCACTTT.

The chain recombines TRBV29-1 with TRBJ2-3; 9 bases are a match to TRBD2. The CDR3 has 13 residues. Germline V gene sequence: CDR1 SQVTM, CDR2 ANQGSEA. V was pared by 5 bases and J by 1 base, with 1 base of the junction left unmatched. The CDR3, as DNA: TGCAGCGTTCAGCGGGGGGGCACAGATACGCAGTATTTT. It codes for CSVQRGGTDTQYF.

This clone was observed once. The V gene is TRBV11-2, the J gene TRBJ2-2; 10 bases align to TRBD2. CDR1 and CDR2 from the germline V gene are SGHAT and FQNNGV. The CDR3 has 17 amino acids. Losses at the gene ends were 1 base for V and 4 bases for J; bases not matched to a gene: 6. The CDR3 is CASSLGPSGSLTGELFF. CDR3 DNA: TGTGCCAGCAGCTTAGGCCCTAGCGGGAGCCTCACCGGGGAGCTGTTTTTT.

This clone was recorded many times. This chain joins TRBV5-1 and TRBJ2-3; 7 bases map to TRBD2. This CDR3 spans 14 amino acids. Germline V gives CDR1 SGHRS, CDR2 YFSETQ. The trim removed 5 bases at V and 1 base at J, leaving 4 bases unmatched. The CDR3: CASRGSGGTDTQYF. The CDR3 nucleotides are TGCGCCAGCAGAGGAAGCGGGGGCACAGATACGCAGTATTTT.

This chain connects TRBV5-1 to TRBJ2-7; tentatively, D is TRBD1 (6 bases). The CDR3 spans 16 residues. Germline loops: CDR1 SGHRS, CDR2 YFSETQ. The ends were cut back, 4 bases at V and 0 bases at J, with 17 bases in the middle. This CDR3 reads CASSPYDRSSSYEQYF. The CDR3 DNA follows: TGCGCCAGCAGCCCCTACGACAGGTCCAGCTCCTACGAGCAGTACTTC.

The chain employs TRBV30 and TRBJ1-3; no clear D. Trimming took 4 bases from V and 0 from J, leaving 7 bases between them. The V gene's germline CDR1 is GTSNPN and CDR2 SVGIG (reference sequence). The CDR3 totals 13 residues. This CDR3 is CAWTDNSGNTIYF. The CDR3 nucleotides read TGTGCCTGGACCGACAACTCTGGAAACACCATATATTTT.

V usage is TRBV2 and J usage is TRBJ1-2, with D hard to call. Trimming removed 2 bases at V and 4 bases at J, with 11 bases between. This CDR3 region has 14 residues. Germline-derived CDR1 and CDR2 are SNHLY and FYNNEI. The CDR3 region is CASSERDPTYGYTF. The CDR3, as DNA: TGTGCCAGCAGTGAACGGGATCCAACCTATGGCTACACCTTC.

This chain uses TRBV9 with TRBJ2-1, with D perhaps TRBD2 (6 bases). The V end lost 0 bases, the J end lost 2 bases, and 9 bases lay between the germline ends. The CDR3 runs to 15 residues. Germline CDR1 and CDR2: SGDLS and YYNGEE. The CDR3 loop reads CASSVARETYNEQFF. In nucleotides, the CDR3 is TGTGCCAGCAGCGTAGCGCGGGAAACCTACAATGAGCAGTTCTTC.

The chain carries TRBV4-2 and TRBJ2-1, with TRBD2 identical over 8 bases. The junction had 8 bases not matched to a gene; V was cut back by 5 bases and J by 8 bases. This CDR3 spans 14 amino acids. Per the germline V gene, CDR1 is LGHNA and CDR2 is YNFKEQ. Here the CDR3 reads CASSSQRGFDEQFF. CDR3 sequence (DNA): TGTGCCAGCAGCTCCCAGCGGGGGTTTGATGAGCAGTTCTTC.

The rearrangement joins TRBV27 to TRBJ1-4; possible D gene TRBD1, 5 bases. The germline V gene has CDR1 MNHEY and CDR2 SMNVEV (reference sequence). The CDR3 contains 16 residues. V lost 4 bases to trimming and J lost 8 bases, with 20 bases between them. The CDR3 nucleotides read TGTGCCAGCAGTTCAACCCCGGGGGGGGTCGGGGAAAAACTGTTTTTT. This gives the protein CASSSTPGGVGEKLFF.

The genes are TRBV12-3 or TRBV12-4 and TRBJ1-2; no clear D gene. The CDR3 sequence is 12 residues long. V was trimmed by 1 base and J by 4 bases, leaving 4 bases between them. The CDR3 nucleotides are TGTGCCAGCAGTTTAGACACCTATGGCTACACCTTC. It codes for CASSLDTYGYTF.

The chain recombines TRBV27 with TRBJ2-1; TRBD2 matches at 7 bases. Trimming took 2 bases from V and 13 from J; bases not matched to a gene: 8. CDR3 length: 13 amino acids. Germline values: CDR1 MNHEY, CDR2 SMNVEV (reference sequence). This chain's CDR3 is CASSLGTISNQFF. The CDR3 region has the DNA TGTGCCAGCAGTTTAGGGACTATAAGTAACCAGTTCTTC.

The V and J genes are TRBV5-1 and TRBJ2-5, with a weak D call TRBD2 (5 bases). Germline CDR1 is SGHRS and CDR2 is YFSETQ. This CDR3 has 15 amino acids. Deletions cut 4 bases from V and 2 bases from J, with 15 bases between. In DNA form, the CDR3 reads TGCGCCAGCAGCCCCGGTGAGGGTAGGCAAGAGACCCAGTACTTC. This translates into CASSPGEGRQETQYF.

The V call is TRBV19, the J call TRBJ1-2; D ambiguous. Germline loops: CDR1 LNHDA, CDR2 SQIVND (reference sequence). V lost 9 bases, J lost 4 bases, and 3 bases lay in between. CDR3 size: 9 residues. The CDR3: CASGYGYTF. For the CDR3, the DNA is TGTGCCAGCGGCTATGGCTACACCTTC.

The chain is built from TRBV12-5 and TRBJ1-1, with D perhaps TRBD1 (6 bases). The CDR3 loop spans 13 amino acids. V was cut by 4 bases and J by 0 bases, with 6 bases left in between. Germline values: CDR1 LGHNT, CDR2 FRNRAP. In DNA form, the CDR3 reads TGTGCTAGTGGTTGGGACATGAACACTGAAGCTTTCTTT. As protein: CASGWDMNTEAFF.

This rearrangement joins TRBV5-1 to TRBJ2-7; 14 positions match TRBD2. Trimming took 5 bases from V and 2 from J; bases not matched to a gene: 3. CDR1 and CDR2 from the germline V gene are SGHRS and YFSETQ. The CDR3 has 15 amino acids. The CDR3 protein is CASRRGLAGAYEQYF. CDR3 sequence (DNA): TGCGCCAGCAGACGGGGACTAGCGGGGGCCTACGAGCAGTACTTC.

The chain's CDR3 is CAWSVSWDSTEAFF. The CDR3 DNA follows: TGTGCCTGGAGTGTCTCCTGGGACAGCACTGAAGCTTTCTTT. This chain uses TRBV30 with TRBJ1-1; 7 bases map to TRBD1. The CDR3 is 14 residues long. Germline CDR1 and CDR2: GTSNPN and SVGIG (reference sequence). V trimming: 0 bases; J trimming: 4 bases; junction bases outside the gene matches: 5.

This rearrangement joins TRBV5-1 to TRBJ1-1; D call uncertain. Looked up from germline, CDR1 is SGHRS and CDR2 is YFSETQ. V was shortened by 4 bases and J by 5 bases, with 15 bases between the two germline ends. This CDR3 is 14 amino acids long. The CDR3 nucleotides are TGCGCCAGCAGCACCGGGAACTTAGGGACTGAAGCTTTCTTT. Protein product: CASSTGNLGTEAFF.

This clone has only a few counts. The chain joins TRBV19 to TRBJ1-2, with TRBD1 matching 9 bases. This CDR3 contains 15 residues. V was pared by 4 bases and J by 5 bases, with 8 bases of the junction left unmatched. From germline, CDR1 is LNHDA and CDR2 SQIVND (reference sequence). For the CDR3, the DNA is TGTGCCAGTAGTAACCCGTCCGGACAGGGGTATGGCTACACCTTC. Residues: CASSNPSGQGYGYTF.

This clone has a handful of counts. This chain links TRBV25-1 with TRBJ1-4, with D maybe TRBD1 (5 bases). CDR3 length equals 14 residues. The germline gives CDR1 MGHDK, CDR2 SYGVNS. Trimming removed 1 base from V and 8 bases from J, with 11 bases in between. The CDR3 nucleotides read TGTGCCAGCAGTGAATCCGGAGGGGACGAAAAACTGTTTTTT. Amino acid sequence: CASSESGGDEKLFF.

The chain recombines TRBV28 with TRBJ1-1; D perhaps matches TRBD1 (6 bases). V was cut by 3 bases and J by 0 bases, with 20 bases left in between. Germline V lookup: CDR1 MDHEN, CDR2 SYDVKM. This CDR3 has 18 residues. CDR3 residues: CASSFLRTALYLNTEAFF. In DNA, the CDR3 is TGTGCCAGCAGTTTTTTAAGGACAGCACTCTATTTGAACACTGAAGCTTTCTTT.

This chain links TRBV6-2 or TRBV6-3 with TRBJ1-2, with unresolved D. The germline CDR1 and CDR2 sequences are MNHEY and SVGEGT. Trimming took off 4 bases at V and 8 bases at J, with 8 bases between the two ends. The CDR3 spans 11 residues. The CDR3 coding sequence is TGTGCCAGCAGTTTCGGAGGAGGCTACACCTTC. As protein: CASSFGGGYTF.

The chain employs TRBV6-1 and TRBJ2-5, with 8 bases lining up with TRBD2. The germline V gene encodes CDR1 MNHNS and CDR2 SASEGT. With V trimmed by 3 bases and J by 1 base, 4 bases remained unmatched. This CDR3 region has 15 residues. This CDR3 reads CASSERGDFQETQYF. The DNA of the CDR3 is TGTGCCAGCAGTGAGCGGGGGGACTTCCAAGAGACCCAGTACTTC.

This chain links TRBV4-2 with TRBJ1-3; D gene uncertain. V was clipped by 1 base and J by 8 bases, with 9 bases between them. This CDR3 is built from 13 residues. Germline loops: CDR1 LGHNA, CDR2 YNFKEQ. The CDR3 sequence is CASSQVFADTIYF. For the CDR3, the DNA is TGTGCCAGCAGCCAAGTTTTTGCGGACACCATATATTTT.

The CDR3 region has the DNA TGTGCCAGCAGAGGGGGTTGGGGAAACACCATATATTTT. Its protein is CASRGGWGNTIYF. The genes are TRBV2 and TRBJ1-3, with D possibly matching TRBD1 (6 bases). Trimming pared 6 bases from V and 4 bases from J, leaving 10 bases between. CDR3 size: 13 residues. Germline V CDR1 and CDR2: SNHLY, FYNNEI.